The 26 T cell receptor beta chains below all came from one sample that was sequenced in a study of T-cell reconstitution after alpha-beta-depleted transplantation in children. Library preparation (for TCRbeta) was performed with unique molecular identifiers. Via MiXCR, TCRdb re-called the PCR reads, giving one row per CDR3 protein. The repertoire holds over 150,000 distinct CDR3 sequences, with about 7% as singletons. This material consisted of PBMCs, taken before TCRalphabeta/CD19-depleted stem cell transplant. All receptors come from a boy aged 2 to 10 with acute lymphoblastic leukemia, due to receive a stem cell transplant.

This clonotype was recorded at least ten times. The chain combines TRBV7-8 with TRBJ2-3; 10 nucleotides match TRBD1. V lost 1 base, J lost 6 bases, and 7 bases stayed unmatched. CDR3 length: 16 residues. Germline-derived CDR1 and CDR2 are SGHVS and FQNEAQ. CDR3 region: CASSLGAGTGVDTQYF. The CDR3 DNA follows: TGTGCCAGCAGCTTAGGCGCCGGGACAGGGGTGGATACGCAGTATTTT.

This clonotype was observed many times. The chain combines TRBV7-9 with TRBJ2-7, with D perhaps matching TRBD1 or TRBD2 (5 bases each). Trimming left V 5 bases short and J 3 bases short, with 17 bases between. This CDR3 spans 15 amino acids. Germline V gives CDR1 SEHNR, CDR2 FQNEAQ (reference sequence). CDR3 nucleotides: TGTGCCAGCAGCCAAGAGGGGTCGGCGGACTACGAGCAGTACTTC. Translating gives CASSQEGSADYEQYF.

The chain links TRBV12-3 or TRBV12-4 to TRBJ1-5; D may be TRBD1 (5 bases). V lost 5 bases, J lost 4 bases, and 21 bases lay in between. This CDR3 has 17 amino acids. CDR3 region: CASSRGTGGGPNQPQHF. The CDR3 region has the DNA TGTGCCAGCAGTCGGGGGACTGGTGGAGGGCCAAATCAGCCCCAGCATTTT.

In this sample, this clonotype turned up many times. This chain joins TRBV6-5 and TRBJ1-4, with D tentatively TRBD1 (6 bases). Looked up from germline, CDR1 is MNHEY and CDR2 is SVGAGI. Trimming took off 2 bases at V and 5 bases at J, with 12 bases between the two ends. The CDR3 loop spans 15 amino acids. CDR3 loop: CASSYATGANEKLFF. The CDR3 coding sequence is TGTGCCAGCAGTTACGCGACAGGAGCCAATGAAAAACTGTTTTTT.

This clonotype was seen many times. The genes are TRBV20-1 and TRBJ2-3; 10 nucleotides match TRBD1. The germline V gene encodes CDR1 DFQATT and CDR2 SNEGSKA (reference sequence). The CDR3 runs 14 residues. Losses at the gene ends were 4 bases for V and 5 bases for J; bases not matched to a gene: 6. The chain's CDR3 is CSAKDRGSLDTQYF. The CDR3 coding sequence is TGCAGTGCTAAGGACAGGGGGTCCCTAGATACGCAGTATTTT.

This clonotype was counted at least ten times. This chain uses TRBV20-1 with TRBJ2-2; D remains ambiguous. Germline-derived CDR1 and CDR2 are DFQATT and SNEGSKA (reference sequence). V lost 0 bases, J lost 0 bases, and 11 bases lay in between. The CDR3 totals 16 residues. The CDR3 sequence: CSARDFGFANTGELFF. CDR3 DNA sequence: TGCAGTGCTAGAGATTTCGGTTTCGCGAACACCGGGGAGCTGTTTTTT.

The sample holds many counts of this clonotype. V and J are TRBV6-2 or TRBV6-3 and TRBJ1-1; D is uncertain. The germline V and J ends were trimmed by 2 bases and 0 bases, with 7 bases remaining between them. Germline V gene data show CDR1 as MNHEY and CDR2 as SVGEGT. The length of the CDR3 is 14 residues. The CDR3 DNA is TGTGCCAGCAGTTACGTCCCGGTGAACACTGAAGCTTTCTTT. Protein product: CASSYVPVNTEAFF.

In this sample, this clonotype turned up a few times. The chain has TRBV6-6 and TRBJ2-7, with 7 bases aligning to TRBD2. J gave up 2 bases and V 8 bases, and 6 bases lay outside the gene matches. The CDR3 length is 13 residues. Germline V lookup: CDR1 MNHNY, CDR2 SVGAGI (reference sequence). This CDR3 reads CASGRDGPYEQYF. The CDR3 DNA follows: TGTGCCAGCGGGAGGGACGGCCCCTACGAGCAGTACTTC.

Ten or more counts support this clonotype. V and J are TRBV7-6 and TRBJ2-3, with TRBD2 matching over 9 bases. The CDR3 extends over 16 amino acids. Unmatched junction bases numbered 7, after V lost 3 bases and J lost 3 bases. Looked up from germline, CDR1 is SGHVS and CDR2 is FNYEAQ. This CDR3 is CASSLIAGVNTDTQYF. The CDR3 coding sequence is TGTGCCAGCAGCTTGATAGCGGGGGTCAATACAGATACGCAGTATTTT.

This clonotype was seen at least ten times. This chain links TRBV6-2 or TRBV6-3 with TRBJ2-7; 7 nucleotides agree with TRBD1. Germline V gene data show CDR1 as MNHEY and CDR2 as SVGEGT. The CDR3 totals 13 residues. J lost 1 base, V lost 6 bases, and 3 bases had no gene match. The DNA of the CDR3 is TGTGCCAGCAGCTGGGGACAGTCCTACGAGCAGTACTTC. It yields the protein CASSWGQSYEQYF.

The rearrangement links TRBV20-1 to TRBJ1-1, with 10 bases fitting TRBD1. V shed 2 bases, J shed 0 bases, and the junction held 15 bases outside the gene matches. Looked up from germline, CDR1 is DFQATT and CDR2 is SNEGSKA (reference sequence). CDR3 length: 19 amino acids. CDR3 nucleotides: TGCAGTGCTAGATCGTCCCGGGACAGGGGAGCCTTCTTGAACACTGAAGCTTTCTTT. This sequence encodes CSARSSRDRGAFLNTEAFF.

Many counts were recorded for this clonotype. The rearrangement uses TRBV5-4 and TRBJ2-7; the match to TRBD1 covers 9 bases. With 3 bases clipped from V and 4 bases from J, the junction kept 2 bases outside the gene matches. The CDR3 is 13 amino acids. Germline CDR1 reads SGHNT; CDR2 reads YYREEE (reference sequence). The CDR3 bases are TGTGCCAGCAGCTGGGACAGGGAATACGAGCAGTACTTC. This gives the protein CASSWDREYEQYF.

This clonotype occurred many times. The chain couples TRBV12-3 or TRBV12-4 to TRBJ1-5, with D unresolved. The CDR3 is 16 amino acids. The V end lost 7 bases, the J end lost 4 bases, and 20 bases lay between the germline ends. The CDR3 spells CASKIGRTGANQPQHF. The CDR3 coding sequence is TGTGCCAGCAAAATAGGACGGACGGGAGCGAATCAGCCCCAGCATTTT.

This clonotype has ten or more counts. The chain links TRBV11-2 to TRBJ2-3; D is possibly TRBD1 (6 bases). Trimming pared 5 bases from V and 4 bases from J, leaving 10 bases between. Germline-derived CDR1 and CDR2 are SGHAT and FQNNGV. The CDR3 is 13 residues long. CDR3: CASSQGWADTQYF. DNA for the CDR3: TGTGCCAGCAGCCAGGGGTGGGCAGATACGCAGTATTTT.

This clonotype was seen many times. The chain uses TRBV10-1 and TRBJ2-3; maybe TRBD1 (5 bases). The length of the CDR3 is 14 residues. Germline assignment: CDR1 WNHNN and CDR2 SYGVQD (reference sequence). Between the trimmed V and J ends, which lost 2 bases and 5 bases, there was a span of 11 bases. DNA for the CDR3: TGCGCCAGCAGTGAGAGGGGCCCGGGAGATACGCAGTATTTT. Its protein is CASSERGPGDTQYF.

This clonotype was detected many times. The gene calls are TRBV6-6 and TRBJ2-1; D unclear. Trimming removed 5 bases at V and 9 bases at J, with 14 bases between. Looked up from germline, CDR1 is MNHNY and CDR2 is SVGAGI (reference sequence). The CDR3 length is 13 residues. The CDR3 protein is CASSPGYFGEQFF. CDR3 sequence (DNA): TGTGCCAGCAGTCCCGGGTACTTTGGTGAGCAGTTCTTC.

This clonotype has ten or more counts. As DNA, the CDR3 is TGTGCCAGCAGCTTTCTGGGCCCCTGGACCCAGTACTTC. Its protein is CASSFLGPWTQYF. The chain combines TRBV7-2 with TRBJ2-5; no firm D call. Trimming took off 3 bases at V and 7 bases at J, with 12 bases between the two ends. The germline gives CDR1 SGHTA, CDR2 FQGNSA. The CDR3 has 13 amino acids. Combining the CDR3 with reference TRBV7-2 and TRBJ2-5 gives the whole variable domain GAGVSQSPSNKVTEKGKDVELRCDPISGHTALYWYRQSLGQGLEFLIYFQGNSAPDKSGLPSDRFSAERTGGSVSTLTIQRTQQEDSAVYLCASSFLGPWTQYFGPGTRLLVL.

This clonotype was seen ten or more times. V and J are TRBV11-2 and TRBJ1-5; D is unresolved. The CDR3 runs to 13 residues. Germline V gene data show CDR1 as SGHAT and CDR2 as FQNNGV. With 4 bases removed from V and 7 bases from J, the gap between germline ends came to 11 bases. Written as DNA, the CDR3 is TGTGCCAGCAGCTACCAATTGGGACAGCCCCAGCATTTT. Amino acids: CASSYQLGQPQHF. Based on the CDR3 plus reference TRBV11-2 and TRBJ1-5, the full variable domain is EAGVAQSPRYKIIEKRQSVAFWCNPISGHATLYWYQQILGQGPKLLIQFQNNGVVDDSQLPKDRFSAERLKGVDSTLKIQPAKLEDSAVYLCASSYQLGQPQHFGDGTRLSIL.

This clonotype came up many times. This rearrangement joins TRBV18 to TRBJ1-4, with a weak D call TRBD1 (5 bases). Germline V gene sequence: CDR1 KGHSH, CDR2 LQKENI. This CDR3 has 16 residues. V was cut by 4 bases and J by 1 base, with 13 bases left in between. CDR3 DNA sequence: TGTGCCAGCTCACACCGAAAAGGGGAAACTAATGAAAAACTGTTTTTT. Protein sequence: CASSHRKGETNEKLFF.

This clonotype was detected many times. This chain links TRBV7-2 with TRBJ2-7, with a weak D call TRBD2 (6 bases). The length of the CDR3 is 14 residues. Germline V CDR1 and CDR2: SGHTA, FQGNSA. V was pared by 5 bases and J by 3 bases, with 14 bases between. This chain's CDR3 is CASSQGLASYEQYF. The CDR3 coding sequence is TGTGCCAGCAGCCAGGGACTCGCTAGCTACGAGCAGTACTTC.

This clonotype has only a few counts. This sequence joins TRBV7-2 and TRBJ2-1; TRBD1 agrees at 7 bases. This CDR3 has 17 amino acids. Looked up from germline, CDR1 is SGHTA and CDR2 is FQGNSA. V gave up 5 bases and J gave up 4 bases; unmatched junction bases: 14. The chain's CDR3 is CASSRLGTGTAYNEQFF. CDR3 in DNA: TGTGCCAGCAGCCGCCTGGGTACCGGGACAGCTTACAATGAGCAGTTCTTC.

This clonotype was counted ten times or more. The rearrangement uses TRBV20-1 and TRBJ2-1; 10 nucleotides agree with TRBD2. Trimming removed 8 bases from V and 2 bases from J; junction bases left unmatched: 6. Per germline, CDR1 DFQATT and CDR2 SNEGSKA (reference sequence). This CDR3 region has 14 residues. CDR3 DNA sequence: TGCAGTTCCTCTGGACTAGCGGCCTACAATGAGCAGTTCTTC. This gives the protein CSSSGLAAYNEQFF.

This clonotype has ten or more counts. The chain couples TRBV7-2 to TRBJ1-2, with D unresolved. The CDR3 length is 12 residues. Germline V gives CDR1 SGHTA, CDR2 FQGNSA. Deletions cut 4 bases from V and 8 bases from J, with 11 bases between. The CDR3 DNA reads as TGTGCCAGCAGCTCCACAGAGGGAGGCTACACCTTC. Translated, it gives CASSSTEGGYTF.

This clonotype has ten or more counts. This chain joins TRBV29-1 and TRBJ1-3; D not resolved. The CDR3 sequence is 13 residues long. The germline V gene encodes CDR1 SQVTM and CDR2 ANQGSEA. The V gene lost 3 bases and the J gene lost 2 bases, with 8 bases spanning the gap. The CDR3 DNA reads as TGCAGCGTTGATTCGGGAACTGGAAACACCATATATTTT. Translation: CSVDSGTGNTIYF.

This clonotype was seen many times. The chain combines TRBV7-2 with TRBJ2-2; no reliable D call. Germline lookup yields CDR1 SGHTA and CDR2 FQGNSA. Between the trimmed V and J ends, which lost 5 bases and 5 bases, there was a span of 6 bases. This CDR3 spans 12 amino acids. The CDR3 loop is CASSQPTGELFF. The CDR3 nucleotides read TGTGCCAGCAGCCAACCGACCGGGGAGCTGTTTTTT.

CDR3 in amino acids: CASSLRGGWGSYTF. The CDR3 nucleotides read TGTGCCAGCAGTTTGAGAGGAGGCTGGGGGAGCTACACCTTC. V gene TRBV28 combines with J gene TRBJ1-2; possibly TRBD1 for D (5 bases). V was trimmed by 3 bases and J by 9 bases, leaving 17 bases between them. This CDR3 has 14 amino acids. Germline-derived CDR1 and CDR2 are MDHEN and SYDVKM.